These 21 T cell receptor beta chains share one sample of origin, sequenced in a study of monozygotic twins with inflammatory bowel disease. TCRdb reanalyzed the 5' RACE reads, giving one entry per CDR3 protein sequence and no DNA. This table holds around 140,000 distinct CDR3 sequences. Sequenced: blood. Every receptor here comes from a human donor with ulcerative colitis or Crohn's disease, or a healthy co-twin of an affected twin (not recorded which).

The chain recombines TRBV3-1 with TRBJ1-5. Germline assignment: CDR1 LGHDT and CDR2 YNNKEL (reference sequence). CDR3 length: 13 residues. The CDR3 is CASSQDKRFPQHF.

The rearrangement links TRBV18 to TRBJ2-5; TCRdb's D call, TRBD2, is unchecked because there is no DNA. The CDR3 runs 16 residues. Germline V lookup: CDR1 KGHSH, CDR2 LQKENI. CDR3 region: CASSPSSGVYQETQYF.

V gene TRBV4-2 combines with J gene TRBJ2-7; TCRdb calls TRBD2, which cannot be checked without DNA. CDR1 and CDR2 (germline): LGHNA, YNFKEQ. The CDR3 consists of 17 residues. The CDR3 sequence: CASSQQNLLAGAYEQYF.

The chain is built from TRBV5-6 and TRBJ1-2. CDR1 is SGHDT, CDR2 YYEEEE, per germline. The CDR3 is made up of 13 amino acids. The CDR3 loop reads CASSAGLKDGYTF.

The chain couples TRBV29-1 to TRBJ2-3; checking the TCRdb D call of TRBD2 is not possible without DNA. Germline V gene sequence: CDR1 SQVTM, CDR2 ANQGSEA. The CDR3 totals 13 residues. CDR3 region: CSVRAGGPNTQYF.

The chain joins TRBV20-1 to TRBJ1-2; the TRBD1 assignment by TCRdb is unverifiable without DNA. Germline V gene sequence: CDR1 DFQATT, CDR2 SNEGSKA (reference sequence). The CDR3 length is 12 residues. The CDR3 here is CSGRTEGSVYTF.

The chain is built from TRBV20-1 and TRBJ2-1. In germline, CDR1 is DFQATT, CDR2 SNEGSKA (reference sequence). This CDR3 has 13 amino acids. The CDR3 here is CSARGGVYNEQFF.

CDR3 protein: CASSFPVGHNEQFF. The V call is TRBV7-9, the J call TRBJ2-1; TCRdb names TRBD1, which stays unverified in the absence of DNA. Germline loops: CDR1 SEHNR, CDR2 FQNEAQ (reference sequence). This CDR3 is built from 14 residues.

The chain uses TRBV24-1 and TRBJ2-1. There are 14 residues in the CDR3. Germline V gene sequence: CDR1 KGHDR, CDR2 SFDVKD. CDR3 amino acids: CATSDYGPMNEQFF.

The chain recombines TRBV12-3 or TRBV12-4 with TRBJ2-2; TCRdb picks TRBD2, but there is no DNA to check that call. CDR3 length: 17 amino acids. The CDR3 is CASSLTYGGRGTGELFF.

V and J are TRBV7-2 and TRBJ1-2. CDR1 SGHTA and CDR2 FQGNSA come from the germline V gene. The CDR3 loop spans 15 amino acids. CDR3 sequence: CASSLSFSGEGGYTF.

This chain links TRBV27 with TRBJ1-1; there is no DNA to check the TCRdb D call of TRBD1. The length of the CDR3 is 14 residues. The V gene's germline CDR1 is MNHEY and CDR2 SMNVEV (reference sequence). The CDR3 here is CASSSPTALNEAFF.

V usage is TRBV10-3 and J usage is TRBJ2-3; without DNA, the TCRdb call of TRBD2 cannot be checked. Germline CDR1 reads ENHRY; CDR2 reads SYGVKD. The CDR3 runs to 15 residues. The CDR3 reads CAISESGRGIDTQYF.

CDR3 protein: CASSYVERQETQYF. The rearrangement joins TRBV6-5 to TRBJ2-5. Germline CDR1 reads MNHEY; CDR2 reads SVGAGI. This CDR3 has 14 amino acids.

J is TRBJ2-1 and V is TRBV10-3; TCRdb calls TRBD1, which cannot be checked without DNA. The CDR3 spans 14 residues. In germline, CDR1 is ENHRY, CDR2 SYGVKD. The CDR3 loop is CAIQGGGSYNEQFF.

The rearrangement links TRBV6-2 or TRBV6-3 to TRBJ1-4; the TRBD1 assignment by TCRdb is unverifiable without DNA. The germline CDR1 and CDR2 sequences are MNHEY and SVGEGT. The CDR3 is made up of 15 amino acids. CDR3 amino acids: CASSYGGIRNEKLFF.

This chain links TRBV12-3 or TRBV12-4 with TRBJ2-2; lacking DNA, the TRBD2 call made by TCRdb goes unchecked. The CDR3 contains 15 residues. The CDR3 loop is CASSLDGGGTGELFF.

The CDR3 here is CASSLRAGAGGTPRQETQYF. This chain connects TRBV13 to TRBJ2-5; with no DNA, the TCRdb D assignment of TRBD2 cannot be verified. Germline V lookup: CDR1 PRHDT, CDR2 FYEKMQ (reference sequence). The CDR3 totals 20 residues.

This chain connects TRBV7-2 to TRBJ2-7; TCRdb designates TRBD1, a call that cannot be tested without DNA. The CDR3 consists of 13 residues. The germline CDR1 and CDR2 sequences are SGHTA and FQGNSA. CDR3 protein: CASSRRGSYEQYF.

This chain links TRBV27 with TRBJ2-7. This CDR3 is built from 14 residues. CDR1 is MNHEY and CDR2 is SMNVEV in the germline V gene (reference sequence). Here the CDR3 reads CASSLSKVAYEQYF.

This chain uses TRBV12-3 or TRBV12-4 with TRBJ2-5; TCRdb proposes TRBD2, but this gene call is untestable without DNA. The CDR3 has 12 residues. The CDR3 spells CASRLGQETQYF.